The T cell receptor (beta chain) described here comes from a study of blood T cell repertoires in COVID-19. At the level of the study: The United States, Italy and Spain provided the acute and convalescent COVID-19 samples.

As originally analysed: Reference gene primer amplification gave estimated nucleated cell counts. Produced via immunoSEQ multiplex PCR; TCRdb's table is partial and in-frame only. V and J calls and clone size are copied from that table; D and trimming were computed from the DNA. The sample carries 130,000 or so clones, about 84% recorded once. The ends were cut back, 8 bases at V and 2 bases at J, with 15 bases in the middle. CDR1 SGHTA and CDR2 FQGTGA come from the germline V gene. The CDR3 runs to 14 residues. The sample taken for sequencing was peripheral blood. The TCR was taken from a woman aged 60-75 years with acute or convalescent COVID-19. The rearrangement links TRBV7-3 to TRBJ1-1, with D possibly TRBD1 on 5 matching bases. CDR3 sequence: CASLLARVNTEAFF. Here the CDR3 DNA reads TGTGCCAGCCTACTAGCCAGGGTAAACACTGAAGCTTTCTTT.